Included here is one T cell receptor beta chain sequence, with context. Its antigen is not known. Employing constant-segment primers, 5'RACE generated TCR alpha and TCR beta cDNA libraries bearing sample barcodes and UMIs. Via MiXCR, TCRdb re-called the 5' RACE reads, giving one row per CDR3 protein. Of 250,000 or so distinct CDR3 sequences in the sample, over 15% are singletons; the top ten hold 20% to 25%. CDR3 length: 14 residues. Germline assignment: CDR1 SGHRS and CDR2 YFSETQ. V was cut by 3 bases and J by 4 bases, with 13 bases left in between. The data derive from a study of T-cell memory formation after mild COVID-19. Study observations and caveats: Researchers found some responding clones in pre-infection memory, a sign that cross-reactive memory joined. Clones shrinking from day 15 to 85 showed even CD4/CD8 mixes; later expanders tilted CD4+. Mainly CM and EM harbored the contracting CD4+ clones; mainly EMRA harbored the CD8+ ones.

V usage is TRBV5-1 and J usage is TRBJ1-1; the D gene is possibly TRBD1 (6 bases). This TCR was sampled from a man aged 18 to 30 who had mild COVID-19 (a few samples of this study predate the infection). Cell type and time point are not known. Sequenced input: PBMCs or a T cell subset sorted from them (not recorded which). CDR3 bases: TGCGCCAGCAGCTCAGGACAGACGAGCACTGAAGCTTTCTTT. Amino acid sequence: CASSSGQTSTEAFF.